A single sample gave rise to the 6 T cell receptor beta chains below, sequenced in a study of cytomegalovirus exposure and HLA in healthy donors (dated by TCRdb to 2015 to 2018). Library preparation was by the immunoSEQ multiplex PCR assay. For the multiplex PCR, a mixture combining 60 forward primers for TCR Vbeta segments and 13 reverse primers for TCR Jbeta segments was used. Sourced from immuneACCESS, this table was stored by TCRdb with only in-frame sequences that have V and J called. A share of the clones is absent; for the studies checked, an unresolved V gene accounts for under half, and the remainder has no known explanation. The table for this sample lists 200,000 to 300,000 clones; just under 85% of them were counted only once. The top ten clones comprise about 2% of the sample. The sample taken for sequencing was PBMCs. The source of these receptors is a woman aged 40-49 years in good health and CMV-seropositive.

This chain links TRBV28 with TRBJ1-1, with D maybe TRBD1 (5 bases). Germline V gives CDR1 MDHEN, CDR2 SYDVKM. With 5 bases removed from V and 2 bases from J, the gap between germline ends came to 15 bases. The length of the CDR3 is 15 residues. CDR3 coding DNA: TGTGCCAGCAGTCACCCAGGGATGACTAACACTGAAGCTTTCTTT. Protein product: CASSHPGMTNTEAFF.

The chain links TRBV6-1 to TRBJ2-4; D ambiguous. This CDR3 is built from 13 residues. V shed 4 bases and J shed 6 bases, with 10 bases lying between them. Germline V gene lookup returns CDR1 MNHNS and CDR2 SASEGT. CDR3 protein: CASSASFGNIQYF. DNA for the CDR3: TGTGCCAGCAGTGCCAGTTTTGGAAACATTCAGTACTTC.

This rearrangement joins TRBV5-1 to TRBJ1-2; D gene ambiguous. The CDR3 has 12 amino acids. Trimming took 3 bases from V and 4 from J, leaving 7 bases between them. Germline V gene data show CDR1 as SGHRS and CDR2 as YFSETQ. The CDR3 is CASSSSFYGYTF. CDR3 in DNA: TGCGCCAGCAGCTCATCATTCTATGGCTACACCTTC.

The CDR3 region has the DNA TGTGCCAGCAGCCAAGATCTAACCGGACTAGCCAAAAACATTCAGTACTTC. Translated: CASSQDLTGLAKNIQYF. This chain links TRBV4-2 with TRBJ2-4; perhaps TRBD2 as D (5 bases). Trimming stripped 0 bases from V and 0 bases from J, with 12 bases between. Germline loops: CDR1 LGHNA, CDR2 YNFKEQ. The CDR3 has 17 amino acids.

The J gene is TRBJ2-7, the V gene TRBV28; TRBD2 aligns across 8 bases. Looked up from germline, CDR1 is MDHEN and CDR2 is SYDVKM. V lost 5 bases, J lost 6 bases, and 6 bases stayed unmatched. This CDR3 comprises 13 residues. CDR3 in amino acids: CASSRQLAVEQYF. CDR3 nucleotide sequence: TGTGCCAGCAGTAGGCAACTAGCGGTCGAGCAGTACTTC.

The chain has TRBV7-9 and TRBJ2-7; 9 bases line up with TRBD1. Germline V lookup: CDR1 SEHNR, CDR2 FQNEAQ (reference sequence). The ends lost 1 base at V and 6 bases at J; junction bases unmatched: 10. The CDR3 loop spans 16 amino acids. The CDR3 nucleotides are TGTGCCAGCAGCTTAGTAGGGGGACAGGGAATCTCCGAGCAGTACTTC. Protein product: CASSLVGGQGISEQYF.